These T cell receptor beta chains were read from a single sample in a study of blood T cells in healthy people across ages. TCRdb re-analysed the 5' RACE reads in MiXCR, keeping a single row per CDR3 protein. The data hold roughly 1.7 million distinct CDR3 sequences, with roughly 32% observed a single time. Sequences were obtained from blood. These receptors were obtained from a woman younger than 45 in good health. Both conserved end residues are part of each CDR3. Each record gives: D gene, J gene, clone size, V gene, CDR3 protein, CDR3 DNA. A D gene is named only where the DNA matches it firmly. Some rows mark clone size as missing; the rest say once, few, many or name a class of expanded clone.

D: .
J: TRBJ2-3
size: many
V: TRBV12-3/TRBV12-4
CDR3: CASSWGADTQYF
DNA: TGTGCCAGCAGTTGGGGAGCAGATACGCAGTATTTT

D: TRBD1
J: TRBJ1-2
size: .
V: TRBV9
CDR3: CASSQGPGQGLYGYTF
DNA: TGTGCCAGCAGCCAGGGGCCTGGACAGGGGCTCTATGGCTACACCTTC

D: TRBD2
J: TRBJ2-5
size: .
V: TRBV20-1
CDR3: CSARDLSGGTGETQYF
DNA: TGCAGTGCTAGAGATTTGAGCGGGGGCACGGGGGAGACCCAGTACTTC

D: TRBD2
J: TRBJ2-5
size: few
V: TRBV7-8
CDR3: CASSLLSTSGGATQYF
DNA: TGTGCCAGCAGCTTACTTTCGACTAGCGGAGGAGCGACCCAGTACTTC

D: TRBD1
J: TRBJ1-2
size: .
V: TRBV11-3
CDR3: CASSSGQGIGYTF
DNA: TGTGCCAGCAGCTCGGGACAGGGTATTGGCTACACCTTC

D: .
J: TRBJ1-2
size: few
V: TRBV10-3
CDR3: CAIWAGANYGYTF
DNA: TGTGCCATCTGGGCAGGAGCTAACTATGGCTACACCTTC

D: .
J: TRBJ2-1
size: few
V: TRBV7-3
CDR3: CASSLAGILYNEQFF
DNA: TGTGCCAGCAGCTTAGCGGGGATACTTTACAATGAGCAGTTCTTC

D: .
J: TRBJ2-3
size: .
V: TRBV27
CDR3: CASSWFVTDTQYF
DNA: TGTGCCAGCAGTTGGTTCGTCACAGATACGCAGTATTTT

D: TRBD2
J: TRBJ2-1
size: .
V: TRBV3-1
CDR3: CASSQGWGEGYNEQFF
DNA: TGTGCCAGCAGCCAAGGCTGGGGGGAGGGATACAATGAGCAGTTCTTC

D: TRBD1
J: TRBJ2-5
size: .
V: TRBV5-1
CDR3: CASSLADRGGQETQYF
DNA: TGCGCCAGCAGCTTGGCGGACAGGGGGGGACAAGAGACCCAGTACTTC

D: .
J: TRBJ2-7
size: few
V: TRBV20-1
CDR3: CSAPVRGSYEQYF
DNA: TGCAGTGCTCCAGTCCGGGGCTCCTACGAGCAGTACTTC

D: .
J: TRBJ2-3
size: .
V: TRBV29-1
CDR3: CSVFGVGTDTQYF
DNA: TGCAGCGTTTTTGGGGTTGGCACAGATACGCAGTATTTT

D: TRBD2
J: TRBJ2-3
size: many
V: TRBV7-3
CDR3: CASSLGLASTDTQYF
DNA: TGTGCCAGCAGCTTAGGACTAGCGAGCACAGATACGCAGTATTTT

D: TRBD1
J: TRBJ1-2
size: few
V: TRBV5-1
CDR3: CASSDSGTGAYGYTF
DNA: TGCGCCAGCAGCGACTCCGGGACAGGCGCCTATGGCTACACCTTC

D: TRBD2
J: TRBJ2-7
size: .
V: TRBV3-1
CDR3: CASSQALAASYEQYF
DNA: TGTGCCAGCAGCCAAGCGCTAGCGGCGTCCTACGAGCAGTACTTC

D: TRBD2
J: TRBJ2-3
size: few
V: TRBV27
CDR3: CASSTGLAGVLGDTQYF
DNA: TGTGCCAGCAGTACGGGACTAGCGGGGGTCTTGGGAGATACGCAGTATTTT

D: .
J: TRBJ1-6
size: .
V: TRBV4-1
CDR3: CASSQTGTDSPLHF
DNA: TGCGCCAGCAGCCAAACAGGGACGGATTCACCCCTCCACTTT

D: .
J: TRBJ2-1
size: .
V: TRBV5-1
CDR3: CASSFAGFNEQFF
DNA: TGCGCCAGCAGCTTTGCAGGGTTTAATGAGCAGTTCTTC

D: TRBD1
J: TRBJ2-7
size: once
V: TRBV11-2
CDR3: CASSRVRTGGPYEQYF
DNA: TGTGCCAGCAGCCGCGTGCGGACAGGGGGACCATACGAGCAGTACTTC

D: .
J: TRBJ2-3
size: .
V: TRBV6-7
CDR3: CASWRSLSTDTQYF
DNA: TGTGCCAGCTGGAGGTCTCTTAGCACAGATACGCAGTATTTT

D: .
J: TRBJ2-5
size: .
V: TRBV29-1
CDR3: CSVLLDHQETQYF
DNA: TGCAGCGTTTTATTGGACCATCAAGAGACCCAGTACTTC

D: TRBD2
J: TRBJ2-1
size: .
V: TRBV20-1
CDR3: CSAIQISGGREQFF
DNA: TGCAGTGCTATCCAGATTAGCGGGGGGCGCGAGCAGTTCTTC

D: TRBD2
J: TRBJ2-5
size: .
V: TRBV9
CDR3: CASSRGGMPREAQYF
DNA: TGTGCCAGCAGCCGGGGGGGAATGCCACGCGAGGCCCAGTACTTC

D: TRBD1
J: TRBJ2-4
size: .
V: TRBV20-1
CDR3: CSAQFTGTGGYSYGQYF
DNA: TGCAGTGCTCAGTTCACCGGGACAGGGGGCTACTCCTACGGGCAGTACTTC